These 18 T cell receptor beta chains were sequenced from one sample in a study of CD8+ T cells in alopecia areata. Treatment reported: oral pan-JAK inhibitor, 5-10 mg twice daily. Investigators isolated RNA and reverse transcribed it into cDNA to act as the sequencing template. The assay was immunoSEQ multiplex PCR, and TCRdb's table has in-frame clones only and misses some. The sample carries under 95,000 clones, more than 65% recorded once. This sample comprised CD8+ T cells sorted from blood, obtained around week 46, from a patient treated with tofacitinib. The source is a human donor with alopecia areata.

The count of this clone is one. The CDR3 DNA reads TGTGCCAGCAGCTTAGTACAGACAGAGCAGTACTTC. This codes for CASSLVQTEQYF. The chain links TRBV11-2 to TRBJ2-7; D uncertain. CDR1 is SGHAT and CDR2 is FQNNGV in the germline V gene. The CDR3 runs 12 residues. V gave up 1 base and J gave up 7 bases, with 8 bases separating them.

The J gene is TRBJ1-2, the V gene TRBV7-3; D call uncertain. Germline lookup yields CDR1 SGHTA and CDR2 FQGTGA. The CDR3 is made up of 12 amino acids. V lost 5 bases and J lost 0, with 4 bases in between. CDR3 loop: CASSHPNYGYTF. CDR3 nucleotide sequence: TGTGCCAGCAGCCACCCTAACTATGGCTACACCTTC.

This clone has more than one count but fewer than ten. The chain links TRBV7-9 to TRBJ2-1; TRBD1 matches 9 bases. The V gene end was trimmed by 5 bases and the J gene end by 6 bases; junction bases not matched to a gene: 8. From germline, CDR1 is SEHNR and CDR2 FQNEAQ (reference sequence). This CDR3 region has 15 residues. DNA for the CDR3: TGTGCCAGCAGCCATTCGGGACAGGGCAGCAATGAGCAGTTCTTC. It codes for CASSHSGQGSNEQFF.

The gene calls are TRBV30 and TRBJ2-6; D possibly corresponds to TRBD2 (6 bases). V was trimmed by 7 bases and J by 0 bases, leaving 10 bases between them. CDR3 size: 14 residues. Germline CDR1 GTSNPN, CDR2 SVGIG (reference sequence). CDR3 residues: CASMEGSGANVLTF. CDR3 coding DNA: TGTGCCTCCATGGAGGGCTCTGGGGCCAACGTCCTGACTTTC.

The chain uses TRBV10-2 and TRBJ2-1; 7 bases are a match to TRBD2. The V segment lost 7 bases and the J segment 4 bases; nucleotides outside the gene matches: 4. This CDR3 spans 13 amino acids. Germline CDR1 WSHSY, CDR2 SAAADI. The CDR3 DNA follows: TGCGCCAGCACGGGACTAAAATACAATGAGCAGTTCTTC. Encoded protein: CASTGLKYNEQFF.

For the CDR3, the DNA is TGTGCCAGCAGTGATTTGTTTTCGGCTAGCTCCTACGAGCAGTACTTC. Translation: CASSDLFSASSYEQYF. This chain uses TRBV2 with TRBJ2-7; D is undetermined. The V and J ends lost 3 bases and 0 bases respectively, with 15 bases between them. The CDR3 length is 16 residues. The germline V gene has CDR1 SNHLY and CDR2 FYNNEI.

This chain uses TRBV29-1 with TRBJ2-7, with 12 nucleotides matching TRBD2. This CDR3 comprises 12 residues. Germline assignment: CDR1 SQVTM and CDR2 ANQGSEA. Losses at the gene ends were 5 bases for V and 5 bases for J; bases not matched to a gene: 1. CDR3 protein: CSVRTSGDEQYF. The CDR3, as DNA: TGCAGCGTTCGGACTAGCGGGGACGAGCAGTACTTC.

The V call is TRBV30, the J call TRBJ1-1, with D possibly TRBD1 on 5 matching bases. Germline-derived CDR1 and CDR2 are GTSNPN and SVGIG (reference sequence). Trimming took off 7 bases at V and 2 bases at J, with 14 bases between the two ends. This CDR3 is built from 13 residues. The CDR3 loop is CASSGGSNTEAFF. DNA for the CDR3: TGTGCCTCCTCCGGGGGTAGCAACACTGAAGCTTTCTTT.

The CDR3 protein is CASSFMTGHQETQYF. The CDR3 DNA reads as TGTGCCAGCAGCTTTATGACAGGGCACCAAGAGACCCAGTACTTC. The genes are TRBV5-6 and TRBJ2-5; 7 positions match TRBD1. The CDR3 contains 15 residues. V lost 2 bases to trimming and J lost 0 bases; unmatched junction nucleotides: 4. Germline lookup yields CDR1 SGHDT and CDR2 YYEEEE. Filled out from reference TRBV5-6 and TRBJ2-5, the complete variable domain reads DAGVTQSPTHLIKTRGQQVTLRCSPKSGHDTVSWYQQALGQGPQFIFQYYEEEERQRGNFPDRFSGHQFPNYSSELNVNALLLGDSALYLCASSFMTGHQETQYFGPGTRLLVL.

This clone was detected once. The gene calls are TRBV4-3 and TRBJ1-2, with 10 bases lining up with TRBD1. CDR3 length: 14 residues. Germline V gives CDR1 LGHNA, CDR2 YSLEER. V lost 4 bases to trimming and J lost 2 bases; unmatched junction nucleotides: 1. For the CDR3, the DNA is TGCGCCAGCAGCCCGGGACAGGGGAACTATGGCTACACCTTC. This gives the protein CASSPGQGNYGYTF.

The rearrangement uses TRBV6-6 and TRBJ1-1; TRBD1 aligns across 7 bases. The junction had 3 bases not matched to a gene; V was cut back by 7 bases and J by 1 base. This CDR3 has 13 amino acids. CDR1 is MNHNY and CDR2 is SVGAGI in the germline V gene (reference sequence). CDR3: CASTQGGNTEAFF. CDR3 bases: TGTGCCAGCACCCAGGGGGGGAACACTGAAGCTTTCTTT.

J is TRBJ2-3 and V is TRBV2, with a weak D call TRBD1 (5 bases). Per germline, CDR1 SNHLY and CDR2 FYNNEI. The CDR3 sequence is 14 residues long. V dropped 7 bases and J dropped 2 bases, with 13 bases sitting between them. DNA for the CDR3: TGTGCCAGCACGGCAGGGCCCTCCACAGATACGCAGTATTTT. This codes for CASTAGPSTDTQYF.

The rearrangement joins TRBV7-9 to TRBJ1-5; D is ambiguous. In germline, CDR1 is SEHNR, CDR2 FQNEAQ (reference sequence). Between the trimmed V and J ends, which lost 1 base and 9 bases, there was a span of 10 bases. The CDR3 sequence is 13 residues long. CDR3 DNA: TGTGCCAGCAGCTTAGAAGGTTATCGGCCCCAGCATTTT. Protein: CASSLEGYRPQHF.

V usage is TRBV11-2 and J usage is TRBJ2-3, with D perhaps given as TRBD1 or TRBD2 (5 bases each). The CDR3 covers 12 residues. The germline V and J ends were trimmed by 5 bases and 9 bases, with 12 bases remaining between them. Germline values: CDR1 SGHAT, CDR2 FQNNGV. The CDR3 reads CASSLPGTTQYF. As DNA, the CDR3 is TGTGCCAGCAGCCTACCGGGGACCACGCAGTATTTT.

The chain joins TRBV10-3 to TRBJ2-3; D is ambiguous. The CDR3 covers 10 residues. The V end was cut by 10 bases, the J end by 6 bases, with 8 bases between. Germline CDR1 reads ENHRY; CDR2 reads SYGVKD. The CDR3 region is CATAADTQYF. The CDR3 DNA sequence: TGTGCCACCGCGGCCGATACGCAGTATTTT.

The rearrangement joins TRBV30 to TRBJ1-2; D not resolved. V shed 7 bases and J shed 4 bases, with 10 bases lying between them. The CDR3 totals 11 residues. Germline loops: CDR1 GTSNPN, CDR2 SVGIG (reference sequence). CDR3 DNA sequence: TGTGCCTCCCACTTAGGCTATGGCTACACCTTC. It yields the protein CASHLGYGYTF.

The chain combines TRBV9 with TRBJ1-2, with 7 nucleotides matching TRBD1. CDR3 length: 14 residues. The germline CDR1 and CDR2 sequences are SGDLS and YYNGEE. Trimming removed 4 bases from V and 4 bases from J; junction bases left unmatched: 7. DNA for the CDR3: TGTGCCAGCAGCAGTCGGACAGGCGTCTATGGCTACACCTTC. Protein sequence: CASSSRTGVYGYTF.

This chain uses TRBV5-6 with TRBJ2-7; D might be TRBD1 or TRBD2, each matching 5 bases. The V end was cut by 4 bases, the J end by 5 bases, with 19 bases between. Germline CDR1 SGHDT, CDR2 YYEEEE. The CDR3 covers 15 residues. The chain's CDR3 is CASSPPGLARDEQYF. CDR3 coding DNA: TGTGCCAGCAGCCCCCCGGGGCTGGCCAGGGACGAGCAGTACTTC.